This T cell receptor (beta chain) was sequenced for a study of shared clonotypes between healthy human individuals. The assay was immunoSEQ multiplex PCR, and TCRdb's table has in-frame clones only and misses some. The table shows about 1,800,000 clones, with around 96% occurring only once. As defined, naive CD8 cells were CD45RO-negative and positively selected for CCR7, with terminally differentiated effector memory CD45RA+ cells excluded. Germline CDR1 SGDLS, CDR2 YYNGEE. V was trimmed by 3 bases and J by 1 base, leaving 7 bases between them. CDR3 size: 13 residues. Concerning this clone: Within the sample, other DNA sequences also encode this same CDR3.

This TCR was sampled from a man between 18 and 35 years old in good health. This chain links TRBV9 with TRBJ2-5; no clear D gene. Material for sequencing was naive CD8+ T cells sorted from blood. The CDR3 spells CASSEGFQETQYF. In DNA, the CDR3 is TGTGCCAGCAGCGAGGGCTTCCAAGAGACCCAGTACTTC.